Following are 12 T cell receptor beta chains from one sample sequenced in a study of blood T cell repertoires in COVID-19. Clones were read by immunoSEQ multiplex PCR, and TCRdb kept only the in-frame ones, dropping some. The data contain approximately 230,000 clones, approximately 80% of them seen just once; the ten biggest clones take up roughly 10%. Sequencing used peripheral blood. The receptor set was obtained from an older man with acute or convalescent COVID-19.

Here the CDR3 DNA reads TGTGCCTGGAGTGTAGGGGTCAGGGGGGAATACGAGCAGTACTTC. Translated: CAWSVGVRGEYEQYF. The V gene is TRBV30, the J gene TRBJ2-7; weak D call: TRBD1 (7 bases). The CDR3 loop spans 15 amino acids. Trimming took 0 bases from V and 4 from J, leaving 16 bases between them. The germline gives CDR1 GTSNPN, CDR2 SVGIG (reference sequence).

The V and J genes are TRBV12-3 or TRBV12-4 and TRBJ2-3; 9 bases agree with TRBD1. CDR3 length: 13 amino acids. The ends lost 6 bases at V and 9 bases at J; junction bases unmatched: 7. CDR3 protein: CASRPGQGGTQYF. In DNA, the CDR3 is TGTGCCAGCAGACCGGGACAGGGTGGCACGCAGTATTTT.

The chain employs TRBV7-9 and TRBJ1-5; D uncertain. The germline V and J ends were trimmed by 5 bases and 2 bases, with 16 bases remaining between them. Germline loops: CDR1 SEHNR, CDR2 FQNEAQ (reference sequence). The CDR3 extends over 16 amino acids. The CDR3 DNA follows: TGTGCCAGCAGCCCCGGACGGGGATCGGGCAATCAGCCCCAGCATTTT. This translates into CASSPGRGSGNQPQHF. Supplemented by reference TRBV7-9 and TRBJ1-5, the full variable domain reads DTGVSQNPRHKITKRGQNVTFRCDPISEHNRLYWYRQTLGQGPEFLTYFQNEAQLEKSRLLSDRFSAERPKGSFSTLEIQRTEQGDSAMYLCASSPGRGSGNQPQHFGDGTRLSIL.

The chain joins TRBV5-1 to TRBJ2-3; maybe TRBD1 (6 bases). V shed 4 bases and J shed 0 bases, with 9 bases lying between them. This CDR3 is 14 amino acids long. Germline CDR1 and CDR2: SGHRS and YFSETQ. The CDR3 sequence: CASSRTVSTDTQYF. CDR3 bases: TGCGCCAGCAGCCGGACAGTTAGCACAGATACGCAGTATTTT.

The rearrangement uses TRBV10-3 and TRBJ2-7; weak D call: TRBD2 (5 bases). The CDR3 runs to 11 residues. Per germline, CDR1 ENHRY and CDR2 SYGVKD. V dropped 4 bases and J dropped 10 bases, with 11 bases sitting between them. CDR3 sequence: CAISGGASQYF. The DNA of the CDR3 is TGTGCCATCAGTGGGGGAGCATCACAGTACTTC.

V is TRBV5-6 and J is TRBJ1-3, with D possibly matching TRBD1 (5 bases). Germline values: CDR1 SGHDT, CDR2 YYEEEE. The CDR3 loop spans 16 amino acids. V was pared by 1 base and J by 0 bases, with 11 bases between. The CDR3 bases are TGTGCCAGCAGCTTGACGCCAGGGTACTCTGGAAACACCATATATTTT. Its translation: CASSLTPGYSGNTIYF.

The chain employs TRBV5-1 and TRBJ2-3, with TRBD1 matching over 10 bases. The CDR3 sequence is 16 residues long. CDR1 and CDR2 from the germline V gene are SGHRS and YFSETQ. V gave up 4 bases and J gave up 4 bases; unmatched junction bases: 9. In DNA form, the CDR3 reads TGCGCCAGCAGCAAAGTCCGGGACAGGGGACCAGATACGCAGTATTTT. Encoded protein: CASSKVRDRGPDTQYF.

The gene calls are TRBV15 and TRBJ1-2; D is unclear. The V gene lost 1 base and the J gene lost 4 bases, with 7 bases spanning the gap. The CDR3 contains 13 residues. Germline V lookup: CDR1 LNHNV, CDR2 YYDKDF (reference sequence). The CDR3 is CATSRVGSYGYTF. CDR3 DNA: TGTGCCACCAGCAGAGTTGGGAGCTATGGCTACACCTTC.

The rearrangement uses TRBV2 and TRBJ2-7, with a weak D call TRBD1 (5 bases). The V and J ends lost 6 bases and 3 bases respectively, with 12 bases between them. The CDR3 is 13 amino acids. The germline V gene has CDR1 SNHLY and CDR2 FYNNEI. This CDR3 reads CASRLQVIYEQYF. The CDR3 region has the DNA TGTGCCAGCAGATTACAGGTTATCTACGAGCAGTACTTC.

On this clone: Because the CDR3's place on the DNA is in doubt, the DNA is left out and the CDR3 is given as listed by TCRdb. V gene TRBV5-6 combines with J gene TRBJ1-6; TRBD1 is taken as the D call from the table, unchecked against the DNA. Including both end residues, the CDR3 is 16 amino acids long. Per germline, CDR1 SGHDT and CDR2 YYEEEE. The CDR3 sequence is CASSLVSGQGYSPLHF.

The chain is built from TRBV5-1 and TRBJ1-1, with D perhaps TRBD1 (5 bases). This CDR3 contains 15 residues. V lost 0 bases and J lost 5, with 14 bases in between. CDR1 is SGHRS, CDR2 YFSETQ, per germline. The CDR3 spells CASSLGPGRVTEAFF. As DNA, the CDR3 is TGCGCCAGCAGCTTGGGCCCGGGCAGGGTAACTGAAGCTTTCTTT.

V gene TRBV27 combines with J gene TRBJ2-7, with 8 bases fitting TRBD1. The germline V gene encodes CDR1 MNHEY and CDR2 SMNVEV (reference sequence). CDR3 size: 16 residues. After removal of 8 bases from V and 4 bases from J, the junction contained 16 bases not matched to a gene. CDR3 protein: CASASHRQGLKYEQYF. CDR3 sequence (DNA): TGTGCCAGCGCCTCTCATCGACAGGGGTTGAAGTACGAGCAGTACTTC.